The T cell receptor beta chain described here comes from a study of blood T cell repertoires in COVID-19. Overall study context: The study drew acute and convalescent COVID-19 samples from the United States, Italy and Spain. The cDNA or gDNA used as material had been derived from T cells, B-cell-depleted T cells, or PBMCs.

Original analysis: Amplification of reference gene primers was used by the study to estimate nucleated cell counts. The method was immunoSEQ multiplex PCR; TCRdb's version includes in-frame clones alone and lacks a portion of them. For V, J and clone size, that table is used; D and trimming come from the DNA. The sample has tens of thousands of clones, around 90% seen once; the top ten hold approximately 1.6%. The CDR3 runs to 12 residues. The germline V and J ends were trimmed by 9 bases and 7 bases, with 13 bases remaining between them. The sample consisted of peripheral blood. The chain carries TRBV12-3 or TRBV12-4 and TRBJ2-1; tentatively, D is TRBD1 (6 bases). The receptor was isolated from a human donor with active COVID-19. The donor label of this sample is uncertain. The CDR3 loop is CASTTGWNEQFF. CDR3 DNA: TGTGCCAGTACTACAGGGTGGAATGAGCAGTTCTTC.